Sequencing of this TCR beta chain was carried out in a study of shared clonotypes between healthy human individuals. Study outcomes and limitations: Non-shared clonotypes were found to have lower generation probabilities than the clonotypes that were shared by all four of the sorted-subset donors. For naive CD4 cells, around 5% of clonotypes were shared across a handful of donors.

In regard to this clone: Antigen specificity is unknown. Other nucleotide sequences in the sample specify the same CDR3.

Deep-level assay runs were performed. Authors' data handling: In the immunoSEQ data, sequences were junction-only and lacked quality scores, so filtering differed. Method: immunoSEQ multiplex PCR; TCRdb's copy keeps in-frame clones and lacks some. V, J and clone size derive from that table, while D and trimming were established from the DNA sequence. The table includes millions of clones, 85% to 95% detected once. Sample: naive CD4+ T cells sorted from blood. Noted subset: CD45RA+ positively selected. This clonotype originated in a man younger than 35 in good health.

CDR3 loop: CASSLGGGGYTF. The CDR3 DNA sequence: TGTGCCAGCAGCTTAGGAGGAGGCGGCTACACCTTC. The chain uses TRBV11-2 and TRBJ1-2; D is uncertain. The CDR3 has 12 amino acids. The ends were cut back, 1 base at V and 8 bases at J, with 8 bases in the middle. Germline assignment: CDR1 SGHAT and CDR2 FQNNGV.